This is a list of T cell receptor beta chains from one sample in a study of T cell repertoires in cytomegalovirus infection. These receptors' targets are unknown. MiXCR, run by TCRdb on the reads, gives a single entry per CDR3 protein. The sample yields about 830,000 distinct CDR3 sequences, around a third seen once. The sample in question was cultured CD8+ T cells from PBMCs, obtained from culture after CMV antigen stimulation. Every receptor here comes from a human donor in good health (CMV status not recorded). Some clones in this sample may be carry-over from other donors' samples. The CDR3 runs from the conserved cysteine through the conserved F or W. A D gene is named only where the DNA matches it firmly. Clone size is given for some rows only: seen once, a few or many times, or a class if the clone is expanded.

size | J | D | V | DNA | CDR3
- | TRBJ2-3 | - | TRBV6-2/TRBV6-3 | TGTGCCAGCAGTTATCCAGCTACGCAGTATTTT | CASSYPATQYF
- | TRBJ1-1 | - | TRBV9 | TGTGCCAGCAGCCCCCATGAAGCTTTCTTT | CASSPHEAFF
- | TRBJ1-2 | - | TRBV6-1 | TGTGCCAGCAGTGATTGGGGTGATAACTATGGCTACACCTTC | CASSDWGDNYGYTF
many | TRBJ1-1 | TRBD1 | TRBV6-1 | TGTGCCAGCAGGACAGGGCATGGCACTGAAGCTTTCTTT | CASRTGHGTEAFF
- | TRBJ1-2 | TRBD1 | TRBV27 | TGTGCCAGCAGTTTATCGCCGACAGGGGTAAAGGGCTACACCTTC | CASSLSPTGVKGYTF
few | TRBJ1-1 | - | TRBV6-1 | TGTGCCAGCAGTGAAATAATCGGACGCACTGAAGCTTTCTTT | CASSEIIGRTEAFF
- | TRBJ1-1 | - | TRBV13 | TGTGCCAACAGCTTAGGAATTCCGGGACCTGAAGCTTTCTTT | CANSLGIPGPEAFF
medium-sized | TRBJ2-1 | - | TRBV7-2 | TGTGCCAGCAGCTTAGAAGGGGCCAATGAGCAGTTCTTC | CASSLEGANEQFF
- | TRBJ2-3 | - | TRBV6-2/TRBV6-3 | TGTGCCAGTAGTTATGAGATATCCACAGATACGCAGTATTTT | CASSYEISTDTQYF
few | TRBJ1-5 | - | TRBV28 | TGTGCCAGCAGTGCTAGGTTGGGGGCGAATCAGCCCCAGCATTTT | CASSARLGANQPQHF
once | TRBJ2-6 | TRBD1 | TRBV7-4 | TGTGCCAGCAGCGAACCAGCAACAGGGGCTGGGGCCAACGTCCTGACTTTC | CASSEPATGAGANVLTF
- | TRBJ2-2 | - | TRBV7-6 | TGTGCCACCTCTGCCCTGAACACCGGGGAGCTGTTTTTT | CATSALNTGELFF
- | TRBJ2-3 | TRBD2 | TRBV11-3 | TGTGCCAGCAGCGGTCGGTCAGCGGGGCACACAGATACGCAGTATTTT | CASSGRSAGHTDTQYF
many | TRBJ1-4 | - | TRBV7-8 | TGTGCCAGCAGCTCCCCTCGTGATGGCAGCCCCAATGAAAAACTGTTTTTT | CASSSPRDGSPNEKLFF
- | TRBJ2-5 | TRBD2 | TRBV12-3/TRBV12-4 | TGTGCCAGCAGTTTATTGGGGGGGGGTTACGGGCTAGAGACCCAGTACTTC | CASSLLGGGYGLETQYF
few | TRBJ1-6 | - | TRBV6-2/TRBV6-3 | TGTGCCAGCAGTTCCTCGGTAGGCGGATCACCCCTCCACTTT | CASSSSVGGSPLHF
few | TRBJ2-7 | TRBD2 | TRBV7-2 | TGTGCCAGCAGCTCGGGAGCGGGGGCCTACGAGCAGTACTTC | CASSSGAGAYEQYF
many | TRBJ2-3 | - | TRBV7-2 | TGTGCCAGCAGCTCCTACCTGGAAACAGATACGCAGTATTTT | CASSSYLETDTQYF
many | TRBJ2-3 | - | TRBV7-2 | TGTGCCAGCAGCCCGCCGACTAGGCCCTTCCCCACAGATACGCAGTATTTT | CASSPPTRPFPTDTQYF
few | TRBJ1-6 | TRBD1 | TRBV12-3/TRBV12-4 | TGTGCCAGCGTCGGACAGGCGTATTCACCCCTCCACTTT | CASVGQAYSPLHF
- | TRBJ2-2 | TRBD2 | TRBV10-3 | TGTGCCATCAGTGACCTCGAATCCTTGGGGGGGGGTTCCGGGGAGCTGTTTTTT | CAISDLESLGGGSGELFF
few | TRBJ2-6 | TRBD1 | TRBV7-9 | TGTGCCAGCAGCCCAACTGCGCCGGGACAGGGAGTCTCTGGGGCCAACGTCCTGACTTTC | CASSPTAPGQGVSGANVLTF
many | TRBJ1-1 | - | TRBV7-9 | TGTGCGACGGGGGGGAACACTGAAGCTTTCTTT | CATGGNTEAFF
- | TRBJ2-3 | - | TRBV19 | TGTGCCAGTAGTCTCAACCAGGAAGGGACAGATACGCAGTATTTT | CASSLNQEGTDTQYF
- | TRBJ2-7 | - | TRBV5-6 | TGTGCCAGCAGCGCCGACACAGCCTACGAGCAGTACTTC | CASSADTAYEQYF
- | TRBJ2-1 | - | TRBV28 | TGTGCCAGCAGTGCACAGGGATTTTCCTACAATGAGCAGTTCTTC | CASSAQGFSYNEQFF
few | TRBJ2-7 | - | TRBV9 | TGTGCCAGCAGCGGTTATACAGGGCCCGAGCAGTACTTC | CASSGYTGPEQYF
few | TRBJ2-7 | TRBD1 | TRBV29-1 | TGCAGCGTTGACTCTCAGGGGGCCCACGAGCAGTACTTC | CSVDSQGAHEQYF
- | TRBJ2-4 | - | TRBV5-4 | TGTGCCAGCAGCTTGGTCGAGCAGGGGGGCAGTAACATTCAGTACTTC | CASSLVEQGGSNIQYF
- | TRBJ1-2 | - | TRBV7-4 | TGTGCCTTGCGAGAGGAGAGTTGGGGCGGCTACACCTTC | CALREESWGGYTF
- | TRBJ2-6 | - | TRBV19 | TGTGTCAGTAGTATAGGGCCGAGAAACTCTGGGGCCAACGTCCTGACTTTC | CVSSIGPRNSGANVLTF
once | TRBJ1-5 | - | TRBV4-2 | TGTGCCAGCAGCCAAGATGCGCGGAGTTACAGCAATCAGCCCCAGCATTTT | CASSQDARSYSNQPQHF
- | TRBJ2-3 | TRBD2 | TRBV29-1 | TGCAGCGTTGAGTGGTTTGGACTAGCGCGAGATACGCAGTATTTT | CSVEWFGLARDTQYF
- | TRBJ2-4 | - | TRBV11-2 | TGTGCCAGCAGCTTAGCGTCCACTGCGTGGCAAAACATTCAGTACTTC | CASSLASTAWQNIQYF
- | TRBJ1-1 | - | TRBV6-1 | TGTGCCAGCAGTCTTTACGTAGGACACCTGAACACTGAAGCTTTCTTT | CASSLYVGHLNTEAFF
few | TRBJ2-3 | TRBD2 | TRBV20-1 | TGCAGTGCTAGAGATCAGGGGGAACTAGCGGGGCTATCGAAGGGGATAGATACGCAGTATTTT | CSARDQGELAGLSKGIDTQYF
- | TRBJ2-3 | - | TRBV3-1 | TGTGCCAGCAGCCAAATCCTAGTGGCAGATACGCAGTATTTT | CASSQILVADTQYF
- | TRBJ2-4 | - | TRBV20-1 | TGCAGTGCTTTTATTCAGGGAACCAAAAACATTCAGTACTTC | CSAFIQGTKNIQYF
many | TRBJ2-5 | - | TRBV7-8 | TGTGCCAGCAGCTCTCCGGGGGGCCGGTATGTCCAAGAGACCCAGTACTTC | CASSSPGGRYVQETQYF
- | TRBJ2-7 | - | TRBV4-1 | TGCGCCAGCAGCCAAGTTCAGGTTGGTACCCGCCGGGGTGACGAGCAGTACTTC | CASSQVQVGTRRGDEQYF
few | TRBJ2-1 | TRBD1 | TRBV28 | TGTGCCAGCAGTCCAACAGGGGGTCTCGTCCATGAGCAGTTCTTC | CASSPTGGLVHEQFF
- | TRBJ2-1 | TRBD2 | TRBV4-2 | TGTGCCAGCAGCCAAGATTCGACTAGCCTAAATGAGCAGTTCTTC | CASSQDSTSLNEQFF
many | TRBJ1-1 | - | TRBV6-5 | TGTGCCAGCAGTTACCACAGGATTTCAAACACTGAAGCTTTCTTT | CASSYHRISNTEAFF
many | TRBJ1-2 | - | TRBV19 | TGTGCCAGTAGTATGGATTCCGCCGGCGGCGGCTACACCTTC | CASSMDSAGGGYTF
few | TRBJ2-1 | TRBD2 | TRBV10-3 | TGTGCCCACGGGACTAGCGGGGACGACAATGAGCAGTTCTTC | CAHGTSGDDNEQFF
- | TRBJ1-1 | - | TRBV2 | TGTGCCAGCAGTGAAGGTTTTGGTTACACTGAAGCTTTCTTT | CASSEGFGYTEAFF
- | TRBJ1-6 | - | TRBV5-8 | TGTGCCAGCAGCCCCGCCCCGGGTTTGACACCCCTCCACTTT | CASSPAPGLTPLHF
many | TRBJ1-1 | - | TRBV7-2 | TGTGCCAGCAGCTTAGGAGGGGTGACCACTGAAGCTTTCTTT | CASSLGGVTTEAFF
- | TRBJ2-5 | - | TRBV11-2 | TGTGCCAGCAGCTCCGGGGGGCAAGAGACCCCGTACTTC | CASSSGGQETPYF
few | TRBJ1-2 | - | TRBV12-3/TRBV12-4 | TGTGCCAGCAGTACCCCCGGATTCGACTATGGCTACACCTTC | CASSTPGFDYGYTF
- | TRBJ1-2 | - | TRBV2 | TGTGCCAGCACCCCCAACCGGGGAAACTATGGCTACACCTTC | CASTPNRGNYGYTF
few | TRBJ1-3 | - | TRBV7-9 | TGTGCCAGCAGCTACACAGGGTTTGGAAACACCATATATTTT | CASSYTGFGNTIYF
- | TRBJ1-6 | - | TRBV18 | TGTGCCAGCTCACCGGGGGTTGCGTCCTATAATTCACCCCTCCACTTT | CASSPGVASYNSPLHF